The 12 T cell receptor beta chains presented below share a single source sample, sequenced in a study of T cells in Graves' hyperthyroidism and ophthalmopathy (dated 2019 in TCRdb). Libraries were built with multiplex PCR. Sequencer: Illumina HiSeq 2000. Amplification of TCR beta CDR3 regions was carried out from RNA transcripts. The TCR CDR3 was subjected to a first round of RT-PCR using the HTBI primer set and the Qiagen OneStep RT-PCR kit. TCRdb passed the public sequencing reads through fastp at Q25 and MiXCR, retaining productive beta sequences. Entries that share a CDR3 protein sequence are merged under the most common genes and DNA. Within this sample are 500,000 to 800,000 distinct CDR3 sequences, with more than 14% of them counted one time only. Roughly an eighth of the sample is in the top ten clones. The material sequenced was blood. These receptors came from a woman aged 50 to 60 with Graves' ophthalmopathy.

This clonotype was observed many times. The V call is TRBV28, the J call TRBJ2-1; 8 bases are shared with TRBD2. Germline-derived CDR1 and CDR2 are MDHEN and SYDVKM. Losses at the gene ends were 5 bases for V and 4 bases for J; bases not matched to a gene: 13. The CDR3 is 17 amino acids. The CDR3 bases are TGTGCCAGCAGTGCGCGACGCGGGGGGACGCGGTACAATGAGCAGTTCTTC. Its protein is CASSARRGGTRYNEQFF.

This clonotype was recorded once. The V gene is TRBV4-1, the J gene TRBJ2-4, with 8 nucleotides matching TRBD1. The CDR3 totals 18 residues. The V and J ends lost 1 base and 1 base, in that order; junction bases with no gene match: 9. Looked up from germline, CDR1 is MGHRA and CDR2 is YSYEKL. The CDR3 DNA reads as TGCGCCAGCAGCCAAGGGTCGGCAGGGGGCTTTGCCAAAAACATTCAGTACTTC. Translated, it gives CASSQGSAGGFAKNIQYF.

Many counts were recorded for this clonotype. The V and J genes are TRBV29-1 and TRBJ2-1; perhaps TRBD1 as D (5 bases). CDR1 is SQVTM and CDR2 is ANQGSEA in the germline V gene. Between the trimmed V and J ends, which lost 6 bases and 5 bases, there was a span of 14 bases. This CDR3 spans 13 amino acids. CDR3 in amino acids: CSVARGRDNEQFF. The CDR3 DNA is TGCAGCGTGGCAAGGGGTAGGGACAATGAGCAGTTCTTC.

At least ten counts were recorded for this clonotype. The genes are TRBV20-1 and TRBJ2-7, with 12 positions matching TRBD2. The CDR3 contains 20 residues. Trimming removed 0 bases from V and 2 bases from J; junction bases left unmatched: 17. Looked up from germline, CDR1 is DFQATT and CDR2 is SNEGSKA (reference sequence). The CDR3 DNA sequence: TGCAGTGCTAGAGATCCGACCCCCGTGACTAGCGGGAGATGGACCTACGAGCAGTACTTC. Translated, it gives CSARDPTPVTSGRWTYEQYF.

This clonotype was picked up many times. CDR3 loop: CASSPNPQGSTDTQYF. The CDR3 nucleotides are TGTGCCAGCTCTCCGAACCCACAGGGGAGCACAGATACGCAGTATTTT. V is TRBV18 and J is TRBJ2-3, with 7 bases aligning to TRBD1. Germline V CDR1 and CDR2: KGHSH, LQKENI. V trimming: 6 bases; J trimming: 0 bases; junction bases outside the gene matches: 9. This CDR3 has 16 amino acids.

There are a few counts of this clonotype. This chain connects TRBV4-3 to TRBJ2-7; D is unclear. Germline loops: CDR1 LGHNA, CDR2 YSLEER. This CDR3 has 16 amino acids. V was trimmed by 0 bases and J by 3 bases, leaving 15 bases between them. The CDR3 DNA reads TGCGCCAGCAGCCAAGATAGCCTAGAAGTGGGCTACGAGCAGTACTTC. This codes for CASSQDSLEVGYEQYF.

This clonotype was picked up a small number of times. The rearrangement uses TRBV6-1 and TRBJ2-5, with 7 bases aligning to TRBD1. V dropped 7 bases and J dropped 2; count of bases not matched to a gene: 10. Germline CDR1 is MNHNS and CDR2 is SASEGT. CDR3 length: 15 residues. CDR3 in amino acids: CASITYHRGQETQYF. For the CDR3, the DNA is TGTGCCAGCATCACATATCACAGGGGACAAGAGACCCAGTACTTC.

This chain links TRBV20-1 with TRBJ1-5, with D possibly TRBD1 on 5 matching bases. The CDR3 contains 15 residues. Germline loops: CDR1 DFQATT, CDR2 SNEGSKA (reference sequence). With 1 base removed from V and 3 bases from J, the gap between germline ends came to 13 bases. In DNA, the CDR3 is TGCAGTGCTAGAGTGGGAGGGGCCTTCAATCAGCCCCAGCATTTT. Its protein is CSARVGGAFNQPQHF.

This clonotype was picked up a small number of times. Being one base from a much bigger clone, this may be a read error. V usage is TRBV28 and J usage is TRBJ2-3, with D tentatively TRBD2 (6 bases). The CDR3 has 17 amino acids. Germline CDR1 reads MDHEN; CDR2 reads SYDVKM. V dropped 6 bases and J dropped 0 bases, with 19 bases sitting between them. In nucleotides, the CDR3 is TGTGCCAGCAGACCGAGGACTGGCGGGACTAGCACAGATACGCAGTATTTT. It translates to CASRPRTGGTSTDTQYF. The full variable domain, with the rest looked up from reference TRBV28 and TRBJ2-3, is DVKVTQSSRYLVKRTGEKVFLECVQDMDHENMFWYRQDPGLGLRLIYFSYDVKMKEKGDIPEGYSVSREKKERFSLILESASTNQTSMYLCASRPRTGGTSTDTQYFGPGTRLTVL.

V and J are TRBV6-2 or TRBV6-3 and TRBJ1-6; D is possibly TRBD1 (5 bases). The ends were cut back, 4 bases at V and 7 bases at J, with 8 bases in the middle. Germline loops: CDR1 MNHEY, CDR2 SVGEGT. The CDR3 sequence is 13 residues long. The CDR3 protein is CASSWDGNSPLHF. CDR3 DNA sequence: TGTGCCAGCAGTTGGGACGGAAATTCACCCCTCCACTTT.

This clonotype has at least ten counts. The V gene is TRBV11-3, the J gene TRBJ2-3; D is possibly TRBD1 (5 bases). The CDR3 has 14 residues. The germline CDR1 and CDR2 sequences are SGHNT and YENEEA. Trimming shortened V by 5 bases and J by 1 base, and 10 bases separated the two germline ends. CDR3 in DNA: TGTGCCAGCAGCCTAAAGACAGGCACAGATACGCAGTATTTT. It codes for CASSLKTGTDTQYF.

This clonotype was counted a few times. The chain employs TRBV19 and TRBJ1-2; D gene uncertain. The V gene lost 3 bases and the J gene lost 2 bases, with 13 bases spanning the gap. The CDR3 loop spans 15 amino acids. Per germline, CDR1 LNHDA and CDR2 SQIVND (reference sequence). The CDR3 DNA reads TGTGCCAGTAGTATCTCTGGACCGATAAACTATGGCTACACCTTC. This sequence encodes CASSISGPINYGYTF.